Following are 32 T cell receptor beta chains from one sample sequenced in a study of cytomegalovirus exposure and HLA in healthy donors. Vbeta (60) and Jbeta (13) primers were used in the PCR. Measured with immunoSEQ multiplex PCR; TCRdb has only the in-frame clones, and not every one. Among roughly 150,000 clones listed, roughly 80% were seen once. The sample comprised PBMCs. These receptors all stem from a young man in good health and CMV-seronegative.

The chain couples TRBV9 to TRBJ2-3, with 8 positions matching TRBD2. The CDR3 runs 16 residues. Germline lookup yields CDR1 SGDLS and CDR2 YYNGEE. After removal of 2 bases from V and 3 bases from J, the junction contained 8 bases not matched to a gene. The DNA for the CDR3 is TGTGCCAGCAGCGTCCAAAGCGGGAGTAGGACAGATACGCAGTATTTT. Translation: CASSVQSGSRTDTQYF.

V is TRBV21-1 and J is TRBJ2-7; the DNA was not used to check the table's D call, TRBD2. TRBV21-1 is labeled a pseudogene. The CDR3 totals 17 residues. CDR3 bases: TGTGCCAGCAGCAAAACGTCCGGGACTAGCGGGAGTTACGAGCAGTACTTC. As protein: CASSKTSGTSGSYEQYF.

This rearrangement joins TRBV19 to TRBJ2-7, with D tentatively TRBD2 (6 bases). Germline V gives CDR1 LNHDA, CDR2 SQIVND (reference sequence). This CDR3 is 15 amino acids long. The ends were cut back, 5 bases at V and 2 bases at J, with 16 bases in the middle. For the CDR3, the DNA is TGTGCCAGTAGTTTCTCCACCGGGAGCCCCTACGAGCAGTACTTC. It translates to CASSFSTGSPYEQYF.

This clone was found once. The CDR3 reads CASSLGGADGELFF. The CDR3 DNA reads as TGCGCCAGCAGCTTGGGCGGGGCCGACGGGGAGCTGTTTTTT. The gene calls are TRBV5-1 and TRBJ2-2; perhaps TRBD2 as D (6 bases). The CDR3 runs 14 residues. From germline, CDR1 is SGHRS and CDR2 YFSETQ. Trimming pared 0 bases from V and 7 bases from J, leaving 10 bases between.

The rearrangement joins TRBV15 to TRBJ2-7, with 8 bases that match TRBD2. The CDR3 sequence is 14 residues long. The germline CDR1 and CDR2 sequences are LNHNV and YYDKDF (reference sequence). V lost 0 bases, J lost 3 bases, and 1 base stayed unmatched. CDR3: CATSREGLGYEQYF. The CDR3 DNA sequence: TGTGCCACCAGCAGAGAGGGACTAGGCTACGAGCAGTACTTC.

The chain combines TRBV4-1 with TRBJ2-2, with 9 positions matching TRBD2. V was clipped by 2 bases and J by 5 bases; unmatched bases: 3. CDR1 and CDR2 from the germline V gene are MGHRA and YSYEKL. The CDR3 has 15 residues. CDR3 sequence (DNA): TGCGCCAGCAGCCAACTAGCGGGGCAGACCGGGGAGCTGTTTTTT. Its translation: CASSQLAGQTGELFF.

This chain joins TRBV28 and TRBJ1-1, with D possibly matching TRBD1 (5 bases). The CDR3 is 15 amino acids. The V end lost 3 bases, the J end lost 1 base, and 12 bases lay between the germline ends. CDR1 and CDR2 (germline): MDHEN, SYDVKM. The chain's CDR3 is CASSFPPGGNTEAFF. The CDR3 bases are TGTGCCAGCAGTTTCCCCCCCGGGGGGAACACTGAAGCTTTCTTT.

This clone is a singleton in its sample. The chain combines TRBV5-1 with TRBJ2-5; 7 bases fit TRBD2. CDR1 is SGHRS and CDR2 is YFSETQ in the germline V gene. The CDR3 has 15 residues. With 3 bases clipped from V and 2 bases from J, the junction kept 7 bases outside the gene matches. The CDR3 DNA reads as TGCGCCAGCAGCTCGGGGCGGGGGACTCAAGAGACCCAGTACTTC. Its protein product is CASSSGRGTQETQYF.

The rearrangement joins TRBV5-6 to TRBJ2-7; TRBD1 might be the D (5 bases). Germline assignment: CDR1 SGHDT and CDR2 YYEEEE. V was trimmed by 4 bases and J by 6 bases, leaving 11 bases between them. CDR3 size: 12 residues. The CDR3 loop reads CASSPGRREQYF. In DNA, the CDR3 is TGTGCCAGCAGCCCAGGGCGGCGCGAGCAGTACTTC. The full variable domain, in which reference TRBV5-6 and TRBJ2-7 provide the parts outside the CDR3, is DAGVTQSPTHLIKTRGQQVTLRCSPKSGHDTVSWYQQALGQGPQFIFQYYEEEERQRGNFPDRFSGHQFPNYSSELNVNALLLGDSALYLCASSPGRREQYFGPGTRLTVT.

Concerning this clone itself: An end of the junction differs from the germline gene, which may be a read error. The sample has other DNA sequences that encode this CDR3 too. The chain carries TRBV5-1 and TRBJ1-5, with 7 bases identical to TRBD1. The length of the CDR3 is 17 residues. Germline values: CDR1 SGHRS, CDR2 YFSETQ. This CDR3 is CASSYDRDPYSNQPQHF. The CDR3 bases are TGTGCCAGCAGCTACGACAGGGACCCCTATAGCAATCAGCCCCAGCATTTT. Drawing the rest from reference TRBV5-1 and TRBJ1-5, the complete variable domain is KAGVTQTPRYLIKTRGQQVTLSCSPISGHRSVSWYQQTPGQGLQFLFEYFSETQRNKGNFPGRFSGRQFSNSRSEMNVSTLELGDSALYLCASSYDRDPYSNQPQHFGDGTRLSIL.

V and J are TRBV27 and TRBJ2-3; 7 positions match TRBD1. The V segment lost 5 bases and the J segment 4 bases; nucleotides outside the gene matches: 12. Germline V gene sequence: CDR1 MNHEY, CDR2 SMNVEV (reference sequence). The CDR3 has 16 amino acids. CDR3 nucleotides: TGTGCCAGCAGTCTGTGGACAGGCGGTTCGGCAGATACGCAGTATTTT. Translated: CASSLWTGGSADTQYF.

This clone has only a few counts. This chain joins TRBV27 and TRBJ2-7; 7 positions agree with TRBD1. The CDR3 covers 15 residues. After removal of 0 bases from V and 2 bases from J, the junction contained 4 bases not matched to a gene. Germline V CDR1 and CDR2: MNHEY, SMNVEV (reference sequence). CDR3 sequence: CASSLSSGGPYEQYF. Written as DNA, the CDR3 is TGTGCCAGCAGTTTATCGTCAGGGGGTCCCTACGAGCAGTACTTC.

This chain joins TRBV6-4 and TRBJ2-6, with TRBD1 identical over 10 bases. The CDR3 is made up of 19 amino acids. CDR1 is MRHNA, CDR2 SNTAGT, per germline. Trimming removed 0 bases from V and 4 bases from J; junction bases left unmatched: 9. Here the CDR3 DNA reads TGTGCCAGCAGTGACTCCCTCCGGGACAGGGGCTCCGGGGCCAACGTCCTGACTTTC. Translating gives CASSDSLRDRGSGANVLTF.

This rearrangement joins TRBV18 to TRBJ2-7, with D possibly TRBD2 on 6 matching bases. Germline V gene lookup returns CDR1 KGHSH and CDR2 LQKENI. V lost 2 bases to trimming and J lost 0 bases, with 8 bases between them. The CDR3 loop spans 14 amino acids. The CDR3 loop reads CASSPGSGSYEQYF. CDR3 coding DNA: TGTGCCAGCTCACCAGGTAGCGGCTCCTACGAGCAGTACTTC.

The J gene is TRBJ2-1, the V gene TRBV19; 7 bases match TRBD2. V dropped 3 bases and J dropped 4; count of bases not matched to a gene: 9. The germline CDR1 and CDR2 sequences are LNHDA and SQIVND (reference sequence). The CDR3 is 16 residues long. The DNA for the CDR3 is TGTGCCAGTAGTATCGAGGCGGGAGAGGGATACAATGAGCAGTTCTTC. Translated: CASSIEAGEGYNEQFF.

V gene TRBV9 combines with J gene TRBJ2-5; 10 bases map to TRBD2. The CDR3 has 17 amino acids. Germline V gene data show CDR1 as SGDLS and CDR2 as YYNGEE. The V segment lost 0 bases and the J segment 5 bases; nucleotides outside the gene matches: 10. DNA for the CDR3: TGTGCCAGCAGCGTAGTCCCCGAGCGGGAGGGGGGGGAGACCCAGTACTTC. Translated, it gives CASSVVPEREGGETQYF.

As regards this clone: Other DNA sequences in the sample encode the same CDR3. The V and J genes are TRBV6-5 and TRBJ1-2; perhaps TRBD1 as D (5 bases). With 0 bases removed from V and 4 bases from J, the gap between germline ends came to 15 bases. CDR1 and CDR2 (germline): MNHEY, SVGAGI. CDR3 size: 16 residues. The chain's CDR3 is CASSYSVDSPGYGYTF. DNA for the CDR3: TGTGCCAGCAGTTACTCGGTCGACAGCCCAGGCTATGGCTACACCTTC.

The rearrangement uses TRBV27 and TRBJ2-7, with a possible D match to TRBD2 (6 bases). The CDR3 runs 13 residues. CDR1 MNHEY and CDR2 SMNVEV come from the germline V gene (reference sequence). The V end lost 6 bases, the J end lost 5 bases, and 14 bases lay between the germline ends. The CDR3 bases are TGTGCCAGCAGGCGGGGCTCGGTGGACGAGCAGTACTTC. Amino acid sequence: CASRRGSVDEQYF.

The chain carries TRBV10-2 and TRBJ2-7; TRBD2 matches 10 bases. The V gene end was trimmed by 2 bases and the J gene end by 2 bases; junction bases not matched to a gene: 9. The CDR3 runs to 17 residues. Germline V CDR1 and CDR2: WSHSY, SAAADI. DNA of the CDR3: TGCGCCAGCAGTGAGCCAACGGGACTAGCGATCGCCTACGAGCAGTACTTC. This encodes CASSEPTGLAIAYEQYF.

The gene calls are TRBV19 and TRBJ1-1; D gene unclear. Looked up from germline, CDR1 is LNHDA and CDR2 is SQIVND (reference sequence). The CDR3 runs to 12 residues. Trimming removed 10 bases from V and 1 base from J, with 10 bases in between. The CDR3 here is CATRGGNTEAFF. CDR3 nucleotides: TGTGCCACCCGGGGTGGGAACACTGAAGCTTTCTTT.

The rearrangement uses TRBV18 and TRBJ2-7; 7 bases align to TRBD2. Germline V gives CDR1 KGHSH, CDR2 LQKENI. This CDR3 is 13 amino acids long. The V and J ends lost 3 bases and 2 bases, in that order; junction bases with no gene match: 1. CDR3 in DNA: TGTGCCAGCTCACCGGGACTAACCTACGAGCAGTACTTC. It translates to CASSPGLTYEQYF.

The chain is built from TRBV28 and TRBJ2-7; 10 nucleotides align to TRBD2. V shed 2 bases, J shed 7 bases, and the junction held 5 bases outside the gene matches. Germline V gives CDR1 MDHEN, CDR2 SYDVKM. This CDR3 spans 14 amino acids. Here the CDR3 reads CASSLSGRANEQYF. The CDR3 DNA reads TGTGCCAGCAGTTTAAGCGGGAGGGCTAATGAGCAGTACTTC. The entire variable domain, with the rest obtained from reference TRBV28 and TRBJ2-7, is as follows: DVKVTQSSRYLVKRTGEKVFLECVQDMDHENMFWYRQDPGLGLRLIYFSYDVKMKEKGDIPEGYSVSREKKERFSLILESASTNQTSMYLCASSLSGRANEQYFGPGTRLTVT.

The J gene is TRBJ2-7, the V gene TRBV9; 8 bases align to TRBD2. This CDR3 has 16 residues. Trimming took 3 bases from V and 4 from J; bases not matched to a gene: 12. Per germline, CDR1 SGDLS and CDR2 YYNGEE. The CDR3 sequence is CASSGAPAGEVYEQYF. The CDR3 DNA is TGTGCCAGCAGCGGGGCGCCAGCGGGAGAAGTGTACGAGCAGTACTTC.

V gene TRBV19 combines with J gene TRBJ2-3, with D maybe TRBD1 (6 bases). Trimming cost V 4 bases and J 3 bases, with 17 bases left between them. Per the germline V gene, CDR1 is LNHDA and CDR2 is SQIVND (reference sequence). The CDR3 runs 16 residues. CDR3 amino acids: CASSKPTGSPTDTQYF. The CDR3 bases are TGTGCCAGTAGTAAGCCAACAGGGAGCCCGACAGATACGCAGTATTTT.

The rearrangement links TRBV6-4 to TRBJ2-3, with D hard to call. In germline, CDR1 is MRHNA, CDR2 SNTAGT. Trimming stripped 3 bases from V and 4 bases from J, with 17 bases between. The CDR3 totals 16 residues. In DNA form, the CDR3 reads TGTGCCAGCAGTGATGTCGCCGCAGGATCCCCAGATACGCAGTATTTT. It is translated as CASSDVAAGSPDTQYF.

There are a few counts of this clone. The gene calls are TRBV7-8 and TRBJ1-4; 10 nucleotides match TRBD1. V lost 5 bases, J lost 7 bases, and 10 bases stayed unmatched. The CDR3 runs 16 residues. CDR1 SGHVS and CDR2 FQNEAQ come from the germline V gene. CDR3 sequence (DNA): TGTGCCAGCAGCCCTAGGTCGACAGGGGGCTTTGAAAAACTGTTTTTT. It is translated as CASSPRSTGGFEKLFF.

The chain's CDR3 is CATSRDRATGVIRSSNEKLFF. CDR3 coding DNA: TGTGCCACCAGCAGAGATCGGGCCACAGGGGTGATAAGGTCGTCTAATGAAAAACTGTTTTTT. The chain employs TRBV15 and TRBJ1-4; 7 bases line up with TRBD1. J was trimmed by 3 bases and V by 0 bases; bases with no gene match: 19. The germline V gene encodes CDR1 LNHNV and CDR2 YYDKDF (reference sequence). CDR3 length: 21 residues.

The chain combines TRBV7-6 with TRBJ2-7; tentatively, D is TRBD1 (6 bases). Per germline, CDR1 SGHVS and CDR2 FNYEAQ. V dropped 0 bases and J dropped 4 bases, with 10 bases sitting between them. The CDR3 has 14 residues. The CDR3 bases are TGTGCCAGCAGCTTAGCAGTACAGGGTTACGAGCAGTACTTC. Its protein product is CASSLAVQGYEQYF.

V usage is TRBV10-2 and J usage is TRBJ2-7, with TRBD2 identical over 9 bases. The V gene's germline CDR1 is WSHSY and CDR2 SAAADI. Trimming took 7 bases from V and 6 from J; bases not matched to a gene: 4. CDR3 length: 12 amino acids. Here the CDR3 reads CASTGLASEQYF. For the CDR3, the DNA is TGCGCCAGCACGGGACTAGCTTCCGAGCAGTACTTC.

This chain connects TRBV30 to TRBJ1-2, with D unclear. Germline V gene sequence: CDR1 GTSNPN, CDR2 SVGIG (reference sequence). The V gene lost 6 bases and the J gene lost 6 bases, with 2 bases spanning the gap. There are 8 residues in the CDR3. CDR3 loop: CACDGYTF. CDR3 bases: TGTGCCTGCGATGGCTACACCTTC.

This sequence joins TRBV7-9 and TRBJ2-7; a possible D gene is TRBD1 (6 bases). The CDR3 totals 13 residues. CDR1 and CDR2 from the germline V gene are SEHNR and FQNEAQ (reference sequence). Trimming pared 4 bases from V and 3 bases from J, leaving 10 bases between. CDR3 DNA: TGTGCCAGCAGCTCGGACAGCTTCTACGAGCAGTACTTC. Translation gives CASSSDSFYEQYF. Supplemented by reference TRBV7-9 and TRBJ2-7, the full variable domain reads DTGVSQNPRHKITKRGQNVTFRCDPISEHNRLYWYRQTLGQGPEFLTYFQNEAQLEKSRLLSDRFSAERPKGSFSTLEIQRTEQGDSAMYLCASSSDSFYEQYFGPGTRLTVT.

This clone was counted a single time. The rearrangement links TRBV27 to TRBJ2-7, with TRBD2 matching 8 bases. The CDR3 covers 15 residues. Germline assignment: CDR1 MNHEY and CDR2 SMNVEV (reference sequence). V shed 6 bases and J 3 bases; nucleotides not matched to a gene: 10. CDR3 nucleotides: TGTGCCAGCAGCCACGGGACTAGTCGCTTCTACGAGCAGTACTTC. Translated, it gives CASSHGTSRFYEQYF.